Below, one T cell receptor (beta chain) is given with its context. The sample originates from a study of blood T cell repertoires in COVID-19. Study details: The cDNA or gDNA used as material had been derived from T cells, B-cell-depleted T cells, or PBMCs.

The CDR3 consists of 14 residues. V lost 1 base and J 3 bases, leaving 9 bases between the germline ends. Germline CDR1 is LGHNA and CDR2 is YSLEER. Libraries were prepared by immunoSEQ multiplex PCR; TCRdb keeps only in-frame clonotypes and omits some of them. The sample yields under 140,000 clones, approximately 79% seen once. The sequencing input was peripheral blood. This sequence joins TRBV4-3 and TRBJ1-2; D is unresolved. The TCR sequence derives from a woman of 80 years or more with active or convalescent COVID-19. Written as DNA, the CDR3 is TGCGCCAGCAGCCAAGTTGGGAGGGACTATGGCTACACCTTC. The encoded protein is CASSQVGRDYGYTF.